These 30 T cell receptor beta chains were all obtained from the same sample, sequenced in a study of T-cell reconstitution after alpha-beta-depleted transplantation in children. Researchers prepared the TCRbeta library using unique molecular identifiers, the study reports. TCRdb passed the PCR reads through MiXCR, listing each CDR3 protein once. There are some 520,000 distinct CDR3 sequences in the sample; around a third occur only once, and less than 2.5% lies in the top ten. The sample here was PBMCs from the stem cell graft donor, taken from the stem cell graft. The receptors stem from a human donor who donated a stem cell graft to a child with aplastic anemia.

This clonotype has just a few counts. The chain couples TRBV15 to TRBJ2-7, with 8 bases lining up with TRBD1. This CDR3 has 13 residues. Germline V gene lookup returns CDR1 LNHNV and CDR2 YYDKDF (reference sequence). V lost 5 bases to trimming and J lost 5 bases; unmatched junction nucleotides: 5. The CDR3 DNA follows: TGTGCCACCAGCCCGGGACAGGCAAACGAGCAGTACGTC. Protein product: CATSPGQANEQYV.

CDR3 DNA: TGCAGTGCTGCAAGGCTAGCGGGAGCATCAGATACGCAGTATTTT. Translation: CSAARLAGASDTQYF. The rearrangement links TRBV20-1 to TRBJ2-3; TRBD2 agrees at 10 bases. This CDR3 comprises 15 residues. Germline-derived CDR1 and CDR2 are DFQATT and SNEGSKA (reference sequence). V lost 5 bases and J lost 4; bases outside the gene matches: 9.

The chain has TRBV19 and TRBJ2-2, with D tentatively TRBD1 or TRBD2 (6 bases each). Trimming removed 7 bases at V and 5 bases at J, with 20 bases between. Germline CDR1 and CDR2: LNHDA and SQIVND (reference sequence). The CDR3 contains 16 residues. The CDR3, as DNA: TGTGCCAGTACCTCGAGGGGGGCGGGGCCGACCGGGGAGCTGTTTTTT. Translated: CASTSRGAGPTGELFF.

The chain is built from TRBV6-1 and TRBJ1-5, with D possibly matching TRBD1 (6 bases). V was clipped by 6 bases and J by 3 bases, with 15 bases between them. The CDR3 runs to 15 residues. The germline gives CDR1 MNHNS, CDR2 SASEGT. The CDR3 loop is CASRTGQGSNQPQHF. The CDR3 DNA sequence: TGTGCCAGCAGAACTGGTCAGGGGTCCAATCAGCCCCAGCATTTT.

The rearrangement links TRBV7-7 to TRBJ2-7, with 7 nucleotides matching TRBD2. The CDR3 loop spans 12 amino acids. The germline V gene encodes CDR1 SSHAT and CDR2 FNYEAQ (reference sequence). Trimming cost V 7 bases and J 7 bases; bases outside gene matches: 7. The CDR3 reads CASTLGGHEQYV. Written as DNA, the CDR3 is TGTGCCAGCACCCTGGGAGGGCATGAGCAGTACGTC.

The genes are TRBV20-1 and TRBJ2-3, with TRBD1 as a possible D gene (6 bases). With 5 bases removed from V and 2 bases from J, the gap between germline ends came to 14 bases. The germline V gene encodes CDR1 DFQATT and CDR2 SNEGSKA (reference sequence). The CDR3 is made up of 14 amino acids. CDR3 bases: TGCAGTGCTCCTGACAGGCGATACACAGATACGCAGTATTTT. It encodes CSAPDRRYTDTQYF.

The chain is built from TRBV9 and TRBJ2-1, with TRBD2 identical over 9 bases. Germline CDR1 is SGDLS and CDR2 is YYNGEE. Unmatched junction bases numbered 8, after V lost 0 bases and J lost 1 base. The CDR3 consists of 18 residues. DNA of the CDR3: TGTGCCAGCAGCGTAGATCCTAGCGGGACCGGATCCTACAATGAGCAGTTCTTC. Translating it yields CASSVDPSGTGSYNEQFF. The full variable domain, completed using reference TRBV9 and TRBJ2-1, is DSGVTQTPKHLITATGQRVTLRCSPRSGDLSVYWYQQSLDQGLQFLIQYYNGEERAKGNILERFSAQQFPDLHSELNLSSLELGDSALYFCASSVDPSGTGSYNEQFFGPGTRLTVL.

The chain employs TRBV7-9 and TRBJ2-1, with 10 bases that match TRBD2. Germline CDR1 SEHNR, CDR2 FQNEAQ (reference sequence). V gave up 5 bases and J gave up 6 bases; unmatched junction bases: 10. The CDR3 is made up of 16 amino acids. DNA of the CDR3: TGTGCCAGCAGCCCCCCCGCGGGGACTAGCGCCAATGAGCAGTTCTTC. Residues: CASSPPAGTSANEQFF. The variable domain in full, with the rest retrieved from reference TRBV7-9 and TRBJ2-1, is DTGVSQNPRHKITKRGQNVTFRCDPISEHNRLYWYRQTLGQGPEFLTYFQNEAQLEKSRLLSDRFSAERPKGSFSTLEIQRTEQGDSAMYLCASSPPAGTSANEQFFGPGTRLTVL.

This clonotype was detected a few times. This chain connects TRBV28 to TRBJ2-7; D is unclear. Per the germline V gene, CDR1 is MDHEN and CDR2 is SYDVKM. V gave up 7 bases and J gave up 0 bases, with 10 bases separating them. The CDR3 spans 13 residues. CDR3 sequence: CASTLTDSYEQYF. The CDR3 nucleotides read TGTGCCAGCACCCTGACGGACTCCTACGAGCAGTACTTC.

The chain joins TRBV12-3 or TRBV12-4 to TRBJ2-2; no definite D call. V was cut by 2 bases and J by 5 bases, with 12 bases left in between. The CDR3 sequence is 15 residues long. The CDR3 sequence is CASSLRAMGTGELFF. In DNA, the CDR3 is TGTGCCAGCAGTTTAAGGGCAATGGGTACCGGGGAGCTGTTTTTT.

This rearrangement joins TRBV4-2 to TRBJ2-1, with unresolved D. CDR3 length equals 16 residues. The V and J ends lost 0 bases and 0 bases respectively, with 9 bases between them. Per the germline V gene, CDR1 is LGHNA and CDR2 is YNFKEQ. CDR3 coding DNA: TGTGCCAGCAGCCAAGACAGGCAGAGCTCCTACAATGAGCAGTTCTTC. This encodes CASSQDRQSSYNEQFF.

The sample holds a few counts of this clonotype. The rearrangement joins TRBV15 to TRBJ2-3; 10 positions match TRBD2. Trimming at V came to 8 bases and at J to 3 bases, leaving 8 bases not matched to a gene. The CDR3 is 15 residues long. CDR1 and CDR2 (germline): LNHNV, YYDKDF (reference sequence). The CDR3 sequence is CATRISSGRTDTQYF. The CDR3 coding sequence is TGTGCCACCCGGATTTCTAGCGGGAGAACAGATACGCAGTATTTT.

In regard to this clonotype: Its ends do not fully match the called genes, so a read error is possible. This chain joins TRBV19 and TRBJ1-5; D remains ambiguous. Germline CDR1 LNHDA, CDR2 SQIVND (reference sequence). The CDR3 consists of 17 residues. The CDR3 nucleotides are TGTGCCACTAGTATCATGTGGACCGGTAGGGTGGATCAGCCCCAGCATTTT. Translation gives CATSIMWTGRVDQPQHF.

This clonotype was seen a handful of times. The rearrangement links TRBV29-1 to TRBJ2-7, with 11 bases that match TRBD1. Germline V gene data show CDR1 as SQVTM and CDR2 as ANQGSEA. CDR3 length equals 13 residues. J gave up 2 bases and V 6 bases, and 3 bases lay outside the gene matches. The CDR3 protein is CSVLDRGPYEQYF. In DNA form, the CDR3 reads TGCAGCGTCCTGGACAGGGGGCCCTACGAGCAGTACTTC.

The V call is TRBV6-2 or TRBV6-3, the J call TRBJ1-4, with D hard to call. With 6 bases removed from V and 4 bases from J, the gap between germline ends came to 15 bases. Germline assignment: CDR1 MNHEY and CDR2 SVGEGT. This CDR3 spans 15 amino acids. Written as DNA, the CDR3 is TGTGCCAGCAGACGCCAGACCGGACTTAATGAAAAACTGTTTTTT. Residues: CASRRQTGLNEKLFF.

The genes are TRBV30 and TRBJ1-2; maybe TRBD1 (5 bases). The CDR3 has 14 amino acids. From germline, CDR1 is GTSNPN and CDR2 SVGIG (reference sequence). Trimming cost V 3 bases and J 4 bases, with 15 bases left between them. CDR3 bases: TGTGCCTGGAGGACGCAGGGACTTCGCTATGGCTACACCTTC. This sequence encodes CAWRTQGLRYGYTF.

V usage is TRBV5-6 and J usage is TRBJ2-1, with D perhaps matching TRBD2 (5 bases). Germline V gives CDR1 SGHDT, CDR2 YYEEEE. Trimming shortened V by 4 bases and J by 3 bases, and 11 bases separated the two germline ends. CDR3 length: 14 amino acids. CDR3 sequence reads: CASSKSRGYNEQFF. Written as DNA, the CDR3 is TGTGCCAGCAGCAAAAGTCGGGGCTACAATGAGCAGTTCTTC.

This clonotype has just a few counts. The CDR3 nucleotides are TGTGCCAGCAGTGAACCCGATATGATGGGGAGTAATGAGCAGTTCTTC. Residues: CASSEPDMMGSNEQFF. The gene calls are TRBV6-1 and TRBJ2-1; possibly TRBD2 for D (5 bases). Germline V lookup: CDR1 MNHNS, CDR2 SASEGT. The CDR3 covers 16 residues. Trimming removed 2 bases from V and 7 bases from J, with 18 bases in between.

This chain links TRBV5-1 with TRBJ2-3; 10 positions agree with TRBD2. CDR1 is SGHRS and CDR2 is YFSETQ in the germline V gene. The junction had 3 bases not matched to a gene; V was cut back by 2 bases and J by 0 bases. The CDR3 runs 16 residues. CDR3 in DNA: TGCGCCAGCAGCTTATGGACTAGCGGTAGCACAGATACGCAGTATTTT. Its protein is CASSLWTSGSTDTQYF.

This clonotype was seen a handful of times. V gene TRBV7-2 combines with J gene TRBJ2-1, with D hard to call. V lost 2 bases and J lost 4, with 9 bases in between. This CDR3 is built from 14 residues. Per germline, CDR1 SGHTA and CDR2 FQGNSA. CDR3 bases: TGTGCCAGCAGCTTACCTCTATCATACAATGAGCAGTTCTTC. It encodes CASSLPLSYNEQFF.

This clonotype was seen only once. The V and J genes are TRBV5-1 and TRBJ2-5, with 15 bases identical to TRBD2. The germline V gene encodes CDR1 SGHRS and CDR2 YFSETQ. J lost 2 bases, V lost 1 base, and 6 bases had no gene match. The CDR3 covers 18 residues. The CDR3 is CASSLIAGLAGGQETQYF. The CDR3 DNA is TGCGCCAGCAGCTTGATTGCAGGACTAGCGGGAGGGCAAGAGACCCAGTACTTC.

The chain has TRBV27 and TRBJ1-1, with 7 positions matching TRBD1. The germline V gene encodes CDR1 MNHEY and CDR2 SMNVEV (reference sequence). V gave up 3 bases and J gave up 4 bases; unmatched junction bases: 5. The CDR3 extends over 14 amino acids. CDR3 in amino acids: CASSLHGTATEAFF. CDR3 nucleotides: TGTGCCAGCAGTTTGCACGGGACAGCCACTGAAGCTTTCTTT.

The genes are TRBV9 and TRBJ1-2, with D possibly matching TRBD1 (6 bases). CDR1 is SGDLS, CDR2 YYNGEE, per germline. Trimming removed 6 bases at V and 6 bases at J, with 15 bases between. This CDR3 is built from 13 residues. CDR3 amino acids: CASTYRQADGYTF. In DNA, the CDR3 is TGTGCCAGCACTTATAGACAGGCCGATGGCTACACCTTC.

This clonotype showed up just a few times. V is TRBV12-3 or TRBV12-4 and J is TRBJ2-1, with 9 positions matching TRBD1. Losses at the gene ends were 6 bases for V and 7 bases for J; bases not matched to a gene: 13. This CDR3 spans 16 amino acids. The CDR3 region is CASSRRSQGARNEQFF. The DNA of the CDR3 is TGTGCCAGCAGCCGACGGTCACAGGGGGCGCGAAATGAGCAGTTCTTC.

The chain has TRBV6-6 and TRBJ1-1; a possible D gene is TRBD1 (5 bases). V gave up 2 bases and J gave up 7 bases, with 11 bases separating them. This CDR3 has 13 residues. CDR1 MNHNY and CDR2 SVGAGI come from the germline V gene (reference sequence). CDR3 protein: CASSYRGAGEAFF. In DNA form, the CDR3 reads TGTGCCAGCAGTTACAGGGGCGCGGGTGAAGCTTTCTTT.

The chain is built from TRBV9 and TRBJ2-3; 9 bases fit TRBD2. The CDR3 has 16 amino acids. The germline gives CDR1 SGDLS, CDR2 YYNGEE. The ends lost 4 bases at V and 3 bases at J; junction bases unmatched: 9. The CDR3 DNA reads TGTGCCAGCAGCCAGACCCTGACTAGCGGTACAGATACGCAGTATTTT. This codes for CASSQTLTSGTDTQYF.

J is TRBJ2-7 and V is TRBV3-1; 10 bases map to TRBD1. Germline CDR1 and CDR2: LGHDT and YNNKEL (reference sequence). V was pared by 0 bases and J by 2 bases, with 10 bases of the junction left unmatched. The CDR3 length is 18 residues. CDR3: CASSQEGARDRGAYEQYV. The CDR3 region has the DNA TGTGCCAGCAGCCAAGAAGGAGCGCGGGACAGGGGTGCCTACGAGCAGTACGTC.

This chain links TRBV12-3 or TRBV12-4 with TRBJ1-4; 7 bases match TRBD1. This CDR3 contains 15 residues. The J segment lost 7 bases and the V segment lost 6 bases, leaving 11 bases of the junction unmatched. The CDR3 bases are TGTGCCAGCAGATCCGACAGGGACGAGACTGAAAAACTGTTTTTT. Protein: CASRSDRDETEKLFF.

This rearrangement joins TRBV27 to TRBJ1-1, with 7 positions matching TRBD1. CDR3 size: 14 residues. The trim removed 3 bases at V and 5 bases at J, leaving 6 bases unmatched. CDR1 and CDR2 (germline): MNHEY, SMNVEV (reference sequence). Here the CDR3 DNA reads TGTGCCAGCAGTTTGTGGGACAGTTCTACTGAAGCTTTCTTT. Encoded protein: CASSLWDSSTEAFF.

J is TRBJ2-6 and V is TRBV11-2; no clear D gene. V lost 2 bases to trimming and J lost 1 base, with 9 bases between them. Germline V CDR1 and CDR2: SGHAT, FQNNGV. The CDR3 covers 16 residues. In nucleotides, the CDR3 is TGTGCCAGCAGCTTACTCAGACTGTCTGGGGCCAACGTCCTGACTTTC. This encodes CASSLLRLSGANVLTF.